These T cell receptor beta chains were read from a single sample in a study of T cell changes during pregnancy in multiple sclerosis. Assay used: immunoSEQ multiplex PCR; TCRdb lists only in-frame clones, some missing. The sample lists some 60,000 clones, approximately 90% occurring once. The sample here was peripheral blood, taken in the third trimester of pregnancy. All receptors come from a female donor in good health, enrolled as a control in a pregnancy study. The CDR3 runs from the conserved cysteine through the conserved F or W. Each record gives: clone size, D gene, V gene, J gene, CDR3 protein, CDR3 DNA. D genes are given only for firm matches. Size is stated for part of the rows, as once, few or many counts, or as a class when the clone is expanded.

clone_size: -
d_call: -
v_call: TRBV28
j_call: TRBJ2-7
cdr3_aa: CASKGSDRLREQYF
cdr3_nt: TGTGCCAGCAAAGGCTCGGACAGATTGCGCGAGCAGTACTTC

clone_size: -
d_call: TRBD2
v_call: TRBV6-6
j_call: TRBJ2-5
cdr3_aa: CASSPSGRAQGTQYF
cdr3_nt: TGTGCCAGCAGTCCTAGCGGGAGGGCCCAAGGGACCCAGTACTTC

clone_size: -
d_call: TRBD1
v_call: TRBV4-2
j_call: TRBJ1-2
cdr3_aa: CASSHGQDPPNYGYTF
cdr3_nt: TGTGCCAGCAGCCACGGACAGGACCCTCCTAACTATGGCTACACCTTC

clone_size: -
d_call: TRBD1
v_call: TRBV19
j_call: TRBJ2-7
cdr3_aa: CASSRDTGAASYEQYF
cdr3_nt: TGTGCCAGTAGTCGAGATACAGGGGCCGCCTCCTACGAGCAGTACTTC

clone_size: -
d_call: -
v_call: TRBV11-2
j_call: TRBJ1-5
cdr3_aa: CASSLRSGSNQPQHF
cdr3_nt: TGTGCCAGCAGCCTCCGTTCAGGGTCGAATCAGCCCCAGCATTTT

clone_size: -
d_call: TRBD1
v_call: TRBV19
j_call: TRBJ1-1
cdr3_aa: CASSIETGQLFGGMNTEAFF
cdr3_nt: TGTGCCAGTAGTATAGAGACGGGACAGCTTTTTGGTGGGATGAACACTGAAGCTTTCTTT

clone_size: -
d_call: TRBD1
v_call: TRBV2
j_call: TRBJ1-5
cdr3_aa: CASADRVGNQPQHF
cdr3_nt: TGTGCCAGCGCTGACAGGGTTGGCAATCAGCCCCAGCATTTT

clone_size: -
d_call: -
v_call: TRBV2
j_call: TRBJ1-1
cdr3_aa: CASNLNTEAFF
cdr3_nt: TGTGCCAGCAACTTGAACACTGAAGCTTTCTTT

clone_size: -
d_call: TRBD2
v_call: TRBV5-1
j_call: TRBJ2-7
cdr3_aa: CASSAGLAVTYEQYF
cdr3_nt: TGCGCCAGCAGCGCTGGACTAGCGGTTACCTACGAGCAGTACTTC

clone_size: -
d_call: -
v_call: TRBV7-3
j_call: TRBJ1-1
cdr3_aa: CASSTNGGATEAFF
cdr3_nt: TGTGCCAGCAGCACAAATGGGGGGGCAACTGAAGCTTTCTTT

clone_size: -
d_call: -
v_call: TRBV11-2
j_call: TRBJ2-2
cdr3_aa: CASSLNDGVTGELFF
cdr3_nt: TGTGCCAGCAGCTTAAATGACGGGGTCACCGGGGAGCTGTTTTTT

clone_size: -
d_call: -
v_call: TRBV7-2
j_call: TRBJ1-3
cdr3_aa: CASSLGDTIYF
cdr3_nt: TGTGCCAGCAGCTTGGGAGACACCATATATTTT

clone_size: -
d_call: TRBD2
v_call: TRBV7-2
j_call: TRBJ2-5
cdr3_aa: CASSPGGFGETQYF
cdr3_nt: TGTGCCAGCAGCCCGGGGGGGTTCGGAGAGACCCAGTACTTC

clone_size: once
d_call: -
v_call: TRBV5-8
j_call: TRBJ1-4
cdr3_aa: CASSQISRRGSEKLFF
cdr3_nt: TGTGCCAGCAGCCAAATAAGTAGACGAGGGAGTGAAAAACTGTTTTTT

clone_size: -
d_call: -
v_call: TRBV7-3
j_call: TRBJ1-6
cdr3_aa: CASSLKGAQENSPLHF
cdr3_nt: TGTGCCAGCAGCTTAAAAGGGGCGCAGGAAAATTCACCCCTCCACTTT

clone_size: -
d_call: TRBD2
v_call: TRBV11-3
j_call: TRBJ2-6
cdr3_aa: CASSLTSGVVANVLTF
cdr3_nt: TGTGCCAGCAGCTTGACTAGCGGGGTTGTGGCCAACGTCCTGACTTTC

clone_size: -
d_call: TRBD2
v_call: TRBV7-2
j_call: TRBJ2-5
cdr3_aa: CASRRAGLAEETQYF
cdr3_nt: TGTGCCAGCCGTAGGGCTGGACTAGCGGAAGAGACCCAGTACTTC

clone_size: -
d_call: -
v_call: TRBV4-1
j_call: TRBJ1-5
cdr3_aa: CASAGIQGKGQPQHF
cdr3_nt: TGCGCCAGCGCAGGAATACAGGGAAAGGGGCAGCCCCAGCATTTT

clone_size: -
d_call: -
v_call: TRBV29-1
j_call: TRBJ2-7
cdr3_aa: CSVLTTSRLRSSYEQYF
cdr3_nt: TGCAGCGTCCTGACGACCTCCCGACTTAGAAGCTCCTACGAGCAGTACTTC

clone_size: -
d_call: -
v_call: TRBV11-3
j_call: TRBJ2-3
cdr3_aa: CASSLSGITDTQYF
cdr3_nt: TGTGCCAGCAGCTTATCGGGTATCACAGATACGCAGTATTTT

clone_size: -
d_call: TRBD1
v_call: TRBV27
j_call: TRBJ2-7
cdr3_aa: CASSWDRGQEQYF
cdr3_nt: TGTGCCAGCAGTTGGGACAGGGGGCAAGAGCAGTACTTC

clone_size: -
d_call: -
v_call: TRBV4-3
j_call: TRBJ1-3
cdr3_aa: CASSQDPGGNSGNTIYF
cdr3_nt: TGCGCCAGCAGCCAAGATCCTGGAGGAAACTCTGGAAACACCATATATTTT

clone_size: -
d_call: -
v_call: TRBV19
j_call: TRBJ1-2
cdr3_aa: CASSMEGTYGYTF
cdr3_nt: TGTGCCAGTAGTATGGAGGGAACCTATGGCTACACCTTC

clone_size: -
d_call: -
v_call: TRBV7-6
j_call: TRBJ2-2
cdr3_aa: CASSFRGLNTGELFF
cdr3_nt: TGTGCCAGCAGCTTCCGCGGATTGAACACCGGGGAGCTGTTTTTT

clone_size: -
d_call: TRBD1
v_call: TRBV5-1
j_call: TRBJ2-3
cdr3_aa: CASSALMLGGSADTQYF
cdr3_nt: TGCGCCAGCAGCGCCCTTATGTTAGGGGGCTCGGCAGATACGCAGTATTTT

clone_size: -
d_call: -
v_call: TRBV11-2
j_call: TRBJ1-2
cdr3_aa: CASSLAGAYGYTF
cdr3_nt: TGTGCCAGCAGCTTAGCAGGGGCCTATGGCTACACCTTC

clone_size: -
d_call: -
v_call: TRBV4-3
j_call: TRBJ1-1
cdr3_aa: CASSQDYSGYTEAFF
cdr3_nt: TGCGCCAGCAGCCAAGATTATTCGGGGTACACTGAAGCTTTCTTT

clone_size: -
d_call: -
v_call: TRBV29-1
j_call: TRBJ2-5
cdr3_aa: CSVELTQETQYF
cdr3_nt: TGCAGCGTTGAATTAACTCAAGAGACCCAGTACTTC

clone_size: -
d_call: TRBD2
v_call: TRBV27
j_call: TRBJ2-1
cdr3_aa: CASSLLAGAPDEQFF
cdr3_nt: TGTGCCAGCAGTCTCCTAGCGGGGGCCCCCGATGAGCAGTTCTTC

clone_size: -
d_call: -
v_call: TRBV5-1
j_call: TRBJ2-7
cdr3_aa: CASSLAGVYTNEQYF
cdr3_nt: TGCGCCAGCAGCTTGGCGGGGGTATACACGAACGAGCAGTACTTC

clone_size: once
d_call: -
v_call: TRBV29-1
j_call: TRBJ2-7
cdr3_aa: CSVLTSGEQYF
cdr3_nt: TGCAGCGTTTTGACTAGTGGCGAGCAGTACTTC

clone_size: -
d_call: TRBD2
v_call: TRBV4-1
j_call: TRBJ2-7
cdr3_aa: CASSQENRGVTYEQYF
cdr3_nt: TGCGCCAGCAGCCAAGAAAACCGGGGGGTAACCTACGAGCAGTACTTC

clone_size: -
d_call: TRBD1
v_call: TRBV25-1
j_call: TRBJ1-6
cdr3_aa: CASRFRDRDSPLHF
cdr3_nt: TGTGCCAGCAGATTCCGGGACAGAGATTCACCCCTCCACTTT

clone_size: many
d_call: TRBD1
v_call: TRBV14
j_call: TRBJ1-2
cdr3_aa: CASSHRGTGSGYTF
cdr3_nt: TGTGCCAGCAGCCATCGAGGGACAGGGAGCGGCTACACCTTC

clone_size: -
d_call: -
v_call: TRBV7-3
j_call: TRBJ1-1
cdr3_aa: CASSTHGGRDTEAFF
cdr3_nt: TGTGCCAGCAGCACCCACGGGGGAAGGGACACTGAAGCTTTCTTT

clone_size: -
d_call: TRBD1
v_call: TRBV30
j_call: TRBJ2-7
cdr3_aa: CAWSFGTGFHEQYF
cdr3_nt: TGTGCCTGGAGTTTCGGGACAGGGTTCCACGAGCAGTACTTC

clone_size: few
d_call: TRBD1
v_call: TRBV29-1
j_call: TRBJ1-2
cdr3_aa: CSVDTGVSKVTF
cdr3_nt: TGCAGCGTTGATACAGGGGTGTCAAAAGTCACCTTC

clone_size: -
d_call: -
v_call: TRBV29-1
j_call: TRBJ2-3
cdr3_aa: CSVLGGEALGDTQYF
cdr3_nt: TGCAGCGTCCTAGGGGGGGAGGCCCTGGGAGATACGCAGTATTTT

clone_size: once
d_call: -
v_call: TRBV28
j_call: TRBJ2-1
cdr3_aa: CAGSSHLSNEQFF
cdr3_nt: TGTGCCGGGAGCTCACACCTTAGCAATGAGCAGTTCTTC

clone_size: -
d_call: TRBD1
v_call: TRBV5-1
j_call: TRBJ1-3
cdr3_aa: CASSLGQGVGNTIYF
cdr3_nt: TGCGCCAGCAGCTTGGGACAGGGAGTTGGAAACACCATATATTTT

clone_size: -
d_call: -
v_call: TRBV6-1
j_call: TRBJ1-2
cdr3_aa: CATTAGFNYGYTF
cdr3_nt: TGTGCCACCACAGCGGGGTTTAACTATGGCTACACCTTC

clone_size: -
d_call: -
v_call: TRBV10-3
j_call: TRBJ1-5
cdr3_aa: CAISESLDQPQHF
cdr3_nt: TGTGCCATCAGTGAGAGCTTGGATCAGCCCCAGCATTTT

clone_size: -
d_call: TRBD1
v_call: TRBV7-7
j_call: TRBJ2-1
cdr3_aa: CASSYAGGEQFF
cdr3_nt: TGTGCCAGCAGCTATGCAGGGGGTGAGCAGTTCTTC

clone_size: -
d_call: TRBD1
v_call: TRBV11-2
j_call: TRBJ1-2
cdr3_aa: CASSFSRPGQGTYGYTF
cdr3_nt: TGTGCCAGCAGCTTCTCTCGGCCGGGACAGGGAACCTATGGCTACACCTTC